The clone carrying this T cell receptor (beta chain) was seen ten or more times. The data derive from a study of Graves' ophthalmopathy and Graves' hyperthyroidism. Overall study: Ahead of any treatment, peripheral blood was obtained at the initial diagnosis.

V dropped 8 bases and J dropped 5 bases, with 9 bases sitting between them. Germline assignment: CDR1 MNHNS and CDR2 SASEGT. CDR3 length: 12 amino acids. Hyperthyroidism showing no ophthalmopathy within 18 months of follow-up was stable. Hyperthyroidism patients had new diagnoses, durations under 2 months, and ages of 18 to 65. TCR beta CDR3 regions were amplified from RNA transcripts. RT-PCR was first run with HTBI primers, then multiplex PCR in a second round. One entry per CDR3 protein results from TCRdb running MiXCR on the multiplex PCR reads. The profile covers 350,000 to 400,000 distinct CDR3 sequences, with 15% appearing a single time and 7% taken by the ten largest.

The rearrangement links TRBV6-1 to TRBJ2-2; D gene unclear. Sequencing input: peripheral blood. The source is a woman between 18 and 30 years old with stable Graves' hyperthyroidism. The DNA for the CDR3 is TGTGCCAGCTTAAGGGTTACCGGGGAGCTGTTTTTT. Translated: CASLRVTGELFF.